Shown below are 22 T cell receptor beta chains from a single sample sequenced in a study of T cells in Graves' hyperthyroidism and ophthalmopathy. From RNA transcripts, TCR beta CDR3 regions were amplified. Researchers ran a first-round RT-PCR on the TCR CDR3 using the HTBI primer set. In TCRdb, the multiplex PCR reads were re-called with MiXCR into one record per CDR3 protein. The sample holds under 250,000 distinct CDR3 sequences, roughly 17% seen once. The specimen was blood. The receptors stem from a middle-aged man with Graves' hyperthyroidism.

This clonotype was recorded a few times. V usage is TRBV5-1 and J usage is TRBJ2-7; 8 bases align to TRBD1. V lost 4 bases and J lost 4; bases outside the gene matches: 19. Per germline, CDR1 SGHRS and CDR2 YFSETQ. CDR3 length: 18 amino acids. CDR3 nucleotides: TGCGCCAGCAGCGCCGAATCACCCCGGGCAGGGGGCGGGTACGAGCAGTACTTC. Translated, it gives CASSAESPRAGGGYEQYF.

This clonotype was observed a handful of times. The rearrangement links TRBV28 to TRBJ2-7; possibly TRBD1 for D (6 bases). With 9 bases removed from V and 1 base from J, the gap between germline ends came to 13 bases. This CDR3 contains 13 residues. Germline CDR1 is MDHEN and CDR2 is SYDVKM. The CDR3, as DNA: TGTGCCAGAGGGTACGGACAGTCCTACGAGCAGTACTTC. This encodes CARGYGQSYEQYF.

This clonotype was picked up a small number of times. The germline gene is not matched at one end of the junction; a read error may be the cause. The CDR3 DNA reads as TGTGCCAGCATCATGGCCGGGACAGCCGGTTACGGGCAGTACTTC. This sequence encodes CASIMAGTAGYGQYF. The chain has TRBV6-1 and TRBJ2-7; the match to TRBD1 covers 7 bases. The CDR3 consists of 15 residues. Per germline, CDR1 MNHNS and CDR2 SASEGT.

In this sample, this clonotype turned up many times. V is TRBV24-1 and J is TRBJ2-5; TRBD1 matches 10 bases. Looked up from germline, CDR1 is KGHDR and CDR2 is SFDVKD. V shed 3 bases and J 5 bases; nucleotides not matched to a gene: 8. The CDR3 spans 16 residues. CDR3 region: CATSDPGQGDRETQYF. The CDR3 DNA sequence: TGTGCCACCAGTGATCCCGGACAGGGGGATCGGGAGACCCAGTACTTC.

This clonotype appeared many times. The chain uses TRBV18 and TRBJ2-3; 10 nucleotides align to TRBD2. The V gene end was trimmed by 3 bases and the J gene end by 5 bases; junction bases not matched to a gene: 5. Looked up from germline, CDR1 is KGHSH and CDR2 is LQKENI. The length of the CDR3 is 15 residues. CDR3 DNA sequence: TGTGCCAGCTCACCTTCGCTAGCGGGAGTAGATACGCAGTATTTT. It yields the protein CASSPSLAGVDTQYF.

This clonotype was counted at least ten times. The J gene is TRBJ1-1, the V gene TRBV2; D uncertain. This CDR3 has 13 amino acids. Germline CDR1 reads SNHLY; CDR2 reads FYNNEI. V lost 1 base and J 5 bases, leaving 8 bases between the germline ends. The CDR3 reads CASSEGVRTEAFF. In DNA form, the CDR3 reads TGTGCCAGCAGTGAAGGGGTGCGGACTGAAGCTTTCTTT.

This clonotype turned up a few times. CDR3 in DNA: TGTGCCAGCACCCCTGGGGGGCAGGGCGGAGATGAGCAGTTCTTC. Translating gives CASTPGGQGGDEQFF. The chain combines TRBV2 with TRBJ2-1; D assignment may be TRBD1 or TRBD2 (6 bases each). This CDR3 has 15 residues. Between the trimmed V and J ends, which lost 7 bases and 8 bases, there was a span of 21 bases. Germline loops: CDR1 SNHLY, CDR2 FYNNEI. Complete variable domain (other parts from reference TRBV2 and TRBJ2-1): EPEVTQTPSHQVTQMGQEVILRCVPISNHLYFYWYRQILGQKVEFLVSFYNNEISEKSEIFDDQFSVERPDGSNFTLKIRSTKLEDSAMYFCASTPGGQGGDEQFFGPGTRLTVL.

In this sample, this clonotype turned up many times. The J gene is TRBJ2-3, the V gene TRBV6-1; 8 bases match TRBD1. Germline CDR1 and CDR2: MNHNS and SASEGT. This CDR3 comprises 16 residues. The V gene end was trimmed by 2 bases and the J gene end by 1 base; junction bases not matched to a gene: 5. CDR3 region: CASSEPPGQGTDTQYF. DNA for the CDR3: TGTGCCAGCAGTGAACCCCCGGGACAGGGCACAGATACGCAGTATTTT.

This clonotype is a singleton in its sample. This may come from a read error, since a much larger clone is one base off. The rearrangement joins TRBV7-2 to TRBJ2-2; D is unclear. The CDR3 totals 13 residues. Germline V CDR1 and CDR2: SGHTA, FQGNSA. V was shortened by 7 bases and J by 2 bases, with 8 bases between the two germline ends. The CDR3 DNA is TGTGCCAGCAACCGCAGAAACACCGGGGAGCTGTTTTTT. Residues: CASNRRNTGELFF.

This clonotype was detected ten times or more. The V call is TRBV3-1, the J call TRBJ2-1; D possibly corresponds to TRBD2 (5 bases). V was clipped by 2 bases and J by 9 bases, with 11 bases between them. In germline, CDR1 is LGHDT, CDR2 YNNKEL (reference sequence). The CDR3 is 13 residues long. The CDR3 sequence: CASSQQLVSEQFF. Here the CDR3 DNA reads TGTGCCAGCAGCCAACAACTAGTGAGTGAGCAGTTCTTC.

This clonotype was counted many times. The gene calls are TRBV18 and TRBJ2-3; a possible D gene is TRBD2 (6 bases). This CDR3 spans 16 amino acids. Trimming removed 4 bases from V and 2 bases from J, with 16 bases in between. The germline gives CDR1 KGHSH, CDR2 LQKENI. CDR3 in amino acids: CASSRGVAANTDTQYF. CDR3 bases: TGTGCCAGCTCACGGGGAGTAGCGGCGAACACAGATACGCAGTATTTT.

The chain links TRBV7-3 to TRBJ2-1; 12 nucleotides match TRBD2. V shed 5 bases, J shed 4 bases, and the junction held 6 bases outside the gene matches. CDR3 length equals 16 residues. CDR1 SGHTA and CDR2 FQGTGA come from the germline V gene. The CDR3 sequence is CASSLTSGRGYNEQFF. The CDR3 DNA follows: TGTGCCAGCAGCCTGACTAGCGGGAGAGGATACAATGAGCAGTTCTTC.

The chain carries TRBV28 and TRBJ2-2; 8 bases are shared with TRBD1. The trim removed 2 bases at V and 7 bases at J, leaving 3 bases unmatched. The length of the CDR3 is 14 residues. CDR1 is MDHEN and CDR2 is SYDVKM in the germline V gene. The CDR3 sequence: CASSLQGAGGELFF. CDR3 bases: TGTGCCAGCAGTTTACAGGGGGCGGGCGGGGAGCTGTTTTTT.

This clonotype has at least ten counts. The chain recombines TRBV2 with TRBJ2-3; the match to TRBD1 covers 8 bases. Germline CDR1 and CDR2: SNHLY and FYNNEI. Trimming took 3 bases from V and 5 from J; bases not matched to a gene: 4. The CDR3 covers 14 residues. This CDR3 reads CASSDRGREDTQYF. In DNA form, the CDR3 reads TGTGCCAGCAGTGACAGGGGGCGCGAAGATACGCAGTATTTT.

This clonotype was observed many times. V and J are TRBV3-1 and TRBJ2-7; no clear D gene. The CDR3 loop spans 13 amino acids. Per the germline V gene, CDR1 is LGHDT and CDR2 is YNNKEL (reference sequence). With 0 bases removed from V and 5 bases from J, the gap between germline ends came to 8 bases. CDR3 sequence (DNA): TGTGCCAGCAGCCAAGAGGCGGATGACGAGCAGTACTTC. Amino acids: CASSQEADDEQYF.

This clonotype was picked up many times. The chain combines TRBV28 with TRBJ2-7; unclear D gene. V was shortened by 2 bases and J by 3 bases, with 17 bases between the two germline ends. CDR3 length: 16 residues. The germline V gene encodes CDR1 MDHEN and CDR2 SYDVKM. DNA for the CDR3: TGTGCCAGCAGTTTAGGCCTGACGGACCCCCGCTACGAGCAGTACTTC. Translated: CASSLGLTDPRYEQYF.

This clonotype has more than one count but fewer than ten. The rearrangement links TRBV18 to TRBJ2-1; 10 bases map to TRBD2. V was pared by 3 bases and J by 7 bases, with 6 bases of the junction left unmatched. From germline, CDR1 is KGHSH and CDR2 LQKENI. The CDR3 runs to 15 residues. CDR3 in amino acids: CASSPLAGAGNEQFF. The CDR3 DNA follows: TGTGCCAGCTCACCCCTAGCGGGAGCGGGAAATGAGCAGTTCTTC.

This clonotype was seen only a few times. The gene calls are TRBV11-2 and TRBJ1-3; D perhaps matches TRBD1 (6 bases). The germline V and J ends were trimmed by 1 base and 0 bases, with 19 bases remaining between them. This CDR3 region has 19 residues. The V gene's germline CDR1 is SGHAT and CDR2 FQNNGV. The CDR3 region is CASSLGRGGGTHSGNTIYF. CDR3 sequence (DNA): TGTGCCAGCAGCTTAGGGCGGGGGGGCGGCACCCACTCTGGAAACACCATATATTTT.

The V call is TRBV4-3, the J call TRBJ2-1, with TRBD2 matching 11 bases. This CDR3 region has 17 residues. V gave up 0 bases and J gave up 7 bases; unmatched junction bases: 8. Germline CDR1 reads LGHNA; CDR2 reads YSLEER. CDR3 in DNA: TGCGCCAGCAGCCAAGATGGGCTAGCGGGAGGAGGGAATGAGCAGTTCTTC. Amino acids: CASSQDGLAGGGNEQFF.

The chain uses TRBV20-1 and TRBJ2-1; 7 bases fit TRBD2. This CDR3 spans 15 amino acids. Germline loops: CDR1 DFQATT, CDR2 SNEGSKA (reference sequence). The J segment lost 2 bases and the V segment lost 0 bases, leaving 4 bases of the junction unmatched. CDR3 loop: CSAREGGGAYNEQFF. For the CDR3, the DNA is TGCAGTGCTAGAGAGGGGGGGGGGGCCTACAATGAGCAGTTCTTC.

At least ten counts were recorded for this clonotype. The chain links TRBV29-1 to TRBJ1-1, with 9 bases identical to TRBD1. This CDR3 contains 12 residues. The germline V gene has CDR1 SQVTM and CDR2 ANQGSEA. V dropped 6 bases and J dropped 4; count of bases not matched to a gene: 3. CDR3 sequence (DNA): TGCAGCGTCGGGACAGGGAGCACTGAAGCTTTCTTT. It codes for CSVGTGSTEAFF.

This clonotype has a count of ten or more. The J gene is TRBJ2-5, the V gene TRBV6-1, with TRBD1 matching over 10 bases. Germline-derived CDR1 and CDR2 are MNHNS and SASEGT. V lost 5 bases, J lost 3 bases, and 9 bases stayed unmatched. The length of the CDR3 is 16 residues. The DNA for the CDR3 is TGTGCCAGCAGTCCCTTTCGGACAGGGGGAAAAGAGACCCAGTACTTC. This encodes CASSPFRTGGKETQYF.